These 32 T cell receptor beta chains were sequenced from one sample in a study of blood T cell repertoires in COVID-19. Libraries were prepared by immunoSEQ multiplex PCR; TCRdb keeps only in-frame clonotypes and omits some of them. The table includes under 350,000 clones, 65% to 90% detected once. The sequenced sample consisted of PBMCs or T cells enriched from blood (not recorded which). The receptors stem from a woman between 40 and 50 years old with acute COVID-19.

The rearrangement joins TRBV24-1 to TRBJ2-4; 8 bases align to TRBD1. With 2 bases clipped from V and 6 bases from J, the junction kept 8 bases outside the gene matches. The CDR3 consists of 16 residues. CDR1 and CDR2 (germline): KGHDR, SFDVKD. The CDR3 region is CATSDSRQGSGNIQYF. The CDR3 DNA reads as TGTGCCACCAGTGATTCCCGACAGGGGAGTGGAAACATTCAGTACTTC.

This chain links TRBV30 with TRBJ1-2, with 12 bases that match TRBD1. The J segment lost 8 bases and the V segment lost 6 bases, leaving 19 bases of the junction unmatched. CDR1 and CDR2 from the germline V gene are GTSNPN and SVGIG (reference sequence). There are 17 residues in the CDR3. The CDR3 nucleotides are TGTGCCTGTTCTCCGGGACAGGGGGCGCGAATGATAGAGGGCTACACCTTC. This codes for CACSPGQGARMIEGYTF.

The chain has TRBV6-2 or TRBV6-3 and TRBJ1-1, with D tentatively TRBD1 (6 bases). The CDR3 extends over 16 amino acids. Trimming shortened V by 2 bases and J by 1 base, and 14 bases separated the two germline ends. In germline, CDR1 is MNHEY, CDR2 SVGEGT. As DNA, the CDR3 is TGTGCCAGCAGTTACACGCCCCAGGGGCGGAACACTGAAGCTTTCTTT. Encoded protein: CASSYTPQGRNTEAFF.

This chain uses TRBV3-1 (or the pseudogene TRBV3-2) with TRBJ1-2; D unresolved. This CDR3 is 14 amino acids long. The V gene lost 3 bases and the J gene lost 8 bases, with 16 bases spanning the gap. CDR1 LGHDT and CDR2 YNNKEL come from the germline V gene (reference sequence). CDR3 nucleotide sequence: TGTGCCAGCAGCCAGCACCCGGGAGACTGGGGCTACACCTTC. This translates into CASSQHPGDWGYTF.

V usage is TRBV7-2 and J usage is TRBJ1-2, with D possibly being TRBD1 (5 bases). This CDR3 spans 16 amino acids. V lost 1 base, J lost 4 bases, and 16 bases lay in between. Germline-derived CDR1 and CDR2 are SGHTA and FQGNSA. The CDR3 loop is CASSLGGLGRTYGYTF. The CDR3 coding sequence is TGTGCCAGCAGCTTAGGGGGCCTCGGGCGGACCTATGGCTACACCTTC. Based on the CDR3 plus reference TRBV7-2 and TRBJ1-2, the full variable domain is GAGVSQSPSNKVTEKGKDVELRCDPISGHTALYWYRQSLGQGLEFLIYFQGNSAPDKSGLPSDRFSAERTGGSVSTLTIQRTQQEDSAVYLCASSLGGLGRTYGYTFGSGTRLTVV.

The chain has TRBV27 and TRBJ2-7; TRBD1 aligns across 7 bases. The germline V gene encodes CDR1 MNHEY and CDR2 SMNVEV (reference sequence). The trim removed 3 bases at V and 6 bases at J, leaving 11 bases unmatched. The CDR3 totals 15 residues. The CDR3 region is CASSFHDRVGGEQYF. Written as DNA, the CDR3 is TGTGCCAGCAGTTTTCACGACAGGGTCGGCGGCGAGCAGTACTTC.

J is TRBJ2-7 and V is TRBV19, with D perhaps TRBD2 (6 bases). Trimming pared 3 bases from V and 5 bases from J, leaving 14 bases between. CDR1 LNHDA and CDR2 SQIVND come from the germline V gene (reference sequence). The CDR3 runs to 14 residues. In DNA form, the CDR3 reads TGTGCCAGTAGTATCGGCGGGATAGCCGACGAGCAGTACTTC. The encoded protein is CASSIGGIADEQYF. The full variable domain, completed using reference TRBV19 and TRBJ2-7, is DGGITQSPKYLFRKEGQNVTLSCEQNLNHDAMYWYRQDPGQGLRLIYYSQIVNDFQKGDIAEGYSVSREKKESFPLTVTSAQKNPTAFYLCASSIGGIADEQYFGPGTRLTVT.

To note about this clone: Other DNA sequences in this specimen translate into the identical CDR3. The rearrangement joins TRBV18 to TRBJ1-2; a weak D match, TRBD1 (5 bases). CDR3 length equals 13 residues. Per germline, CDR1 KGHSH and CDR2 LQKENI. Deletions cut 3 bases from V and 5 bases from J, with 10 bases between. The CDR3 loop is CASSPSGGYGYTF. The CDR3, as DNA: TGTGCCAGCTCACCGTCCGGGGGTTATGGCTACACCTTC.

V is TRBV10-2 and J is TRBJ1-3; TRBD1 matches at 7 bases. CDR3 length equals 19 residues. Trimming took 0 bases from V and 1 from J; bases not matched to a gene: 12. Germline CDR1 is WSHSY and CDR2 is SAAADI. In DNA form, the CDR3 reads TGCGCCAGCAGTGAGTCGACTCAGATAGGGGGCAGATCTGGAAACACCATATATTTT. The encoded protein is CASSESTQIGGRSGNTIYF.

This sequence joins TRBV20-1 and TRBJ2-1; D is possibly TRBD1 (5 bases). This CDR3 spans 10 amino acids. Germline CDR1 DFQATT, CDR2 SNEGSKA (reference sequence). CDR3: CATSGNEQFF. The CDR3 DNA reads as TGCGCCACCTCAGGGAATGAGCAGTTCTTC.

The chain carries TRBV7-9 and TRBJ1-1; 7 bases fit TRBD1. From germline, CDR1 is SEHNR and CDR2 FQNEAQ (reference sequence). Unmatched junction bases numbered 7, after V lost 5 bases and J lost 1 base. The CDR3 loop spans 15 amino acids. CDR3: CASSARQGKNTEAFF. The CDR3 DNA is TGTGCCAGCAGCGCCCGACAGGGCAAGAACACTGAAGCTTTCTTT.

The chain employs TRBV4-3 and TRBJ1-1; 7 bases are a match to TRBD1. Germline CDR1 and CDR2: LGHNA and YSLEER. The CDR3 has 14 amino acids. The V and J ends lost 0 bases and 11 bases, in that order; junction bases with no gene match: 9. CDR3 coding DNA: TGCGCCAGCAGCCAAGACGGTGGAGGGGGCTCGGCTTTCTTT. Residues: CASSQDGGGGSAFF.

Comment on this clone: In the same sample, other DNA sequences code for this CDR3. The genes are TRBV12-3 or TRBV12-4 and TRBJ1-1; D not certain. The CDR3 is made up of 13 amino acids. The V gene lost 3 bases and the J gene lost 1 base, with 6 bases spanning the gap. Written as DNA, the CDR3 is TGTGCCAGCAGTTTGGAGCCGAACACTGAAGCTTTCTTT. Protein sequence: CASSLEPNTEAFF.

This clone turned up a few times. The chain combines TRBV6-2 or TRBV6-3 with TRBJ2-2, with a possible D match to TRBD1 (6 bases). Germline CDR1 is MNHEY and CDR2 is SVGEGT. CDR3 size: 18 residues. The V end was cut by 2 bases, the J end by 1 base, with 17 bases between. The DNA for the CDR3 is TGTGCCAGCAGTTACGTGCAGGGGCCTGCCCTGAACACCGGGGAGCTGTTTTTT. Translating it yields CASSYVQGPALNTGELFF.

The count of this clone is one. J is TRBJ2-2 and V is TRBV19; TRBD2 agrees at 8 bases. Germline assignment: CDR1 LNHDA and CDR2 SQIVND (reference sequence). The CDR3 has 16 amino acids. J gave up 2 bases and V 7 bases, and 9 bases lay outside the gene matches. The CDR3 sequence is CASTDRGGRNTGELFF. DNA of the CDR3: TGTGCCAGTACCGACCGGGGGGGTAGAAACACCGGGGAGCTGTTTTTT.

The CDR3 DNA follows: TGTGCCAGCAGTCTAATGTATGAGCAGTTCTTC. It translates to CASSLMYEQFF. V is TRBV3-1 (or the pseudogene TRBV3-2) and J is TRBJ2-1, with unresolved D. This CDR3 spans 11 amino acids. Germline CDR1 reads LGHDT; CDR2 reads YNNKEL (reference sequence). V was shortened by 6 bases and J by 8 bases, with 8 bases between the two germline ends.

The count of this clone is one. CDR3 region: CASSPGTGWSGYTF. The DNA for the CDR3 is TGTGCCAGCAGCCCTGGGACAGGATGGTCTGGCTACACCTTC. J is TRBJ1-2 and V is TRBV7-3; TRBD1 matches at 8 bases. The length of the CDR3 is 14 residues. Per germline, CDR1 SGHTA and CDR2 FQGTGA. Trimming removed 5 bases from V and 7 bases from J; junction bases left unmatched: 9. Full variable domain (remainder filled in from reference TRBV7-3 and TRBJ1-2): GAGVSQTPSNKVTEKGKYVELRCDPISGHTALYWYRQSLGQGPEFLIYFQGTGAADDSGLPNDRFFAVRPEGSVSTLKIQRTERGDSAVYLCASSPGTGWSGYTFGSGTRLTVV.

The chain employs TRBV6-5 and TRBJ1-2; D is perhaps TRBD1 (6 bases). The CDR3 is 15 amino acids. CDR1 and CDR2 (germline): MNHEY, SVGAGI. Trimming left V 2 bases short and J 4 bases short, with 14 bases between. CDR3 sequence: CASSYRDKGVYGYTF. CDR3 in DNA: TGTGCCAGCAGTTACCGGGACAAGGGAGTCTATGGCTACACCTTC.

The genes are TRBV28 and TRBJ2-3; 14 nucleotides line up with TRBD2. CDR3 length: 17 residues. Germline lookup yields CDR1 MDHEN and CDR2 SYDVKM. Trimming at V came to 8 bases and at J to 8 bases, leaving 15 bases not matched to a gene. The CDR3 is CASEQLGTSGSVGTQYF. DNA of the CDR3: TGTGCCAGCGAGCAGTTAGGGACTAGCGGGAGTGTGGGTACGCAGTATTTT.

The chain uses TRBV9 and TRBJ2-7, with TRBD2 as a possible D gene (6 bases). The ends were cut back, 6 bases at V and 3 bases at J, with 13 bases in the middle. The CDR3 covers 13 residues. Per the germline V gene, CDR1 is SGDLS and CDR2 is YYNGEE. CDR3 nucleotides: TGTGCCAGCACCCCCGGGGGTAGCTACGAGCAGTACTTC. It specifies CASTPGGSYEQYF.

The V and J genes are TRBV4-1 and TRBJ2-6, with a weak D call TRBD2 (7 bases). This CDR3 spans 16 amino acids. The ends were cut back, 1 base at V and 4 bases at J, with 11 bases in the middle. Looked up from germline, CDR1 is MGHRA and CDR2 is YSYEKL. The CDR3, as DNA: TGCGCCAGCAGCCAAGTCCGGGGGGCAGGGGCCAACGTCCTGACTTTC. Translated, it gives CASSQVRGAGANVLTF.

The chain combines TRBV11-2 with TRBJ2-7; D gene ambiguous. CDR3 length: 14 amino acids. Germline lookup yields CDR1 SGHAT and CDR2 FQNNGV. The germline V and J ends were trimmed by 2 bases and 5 bases, with 13 bases remaining between them. The CDR3 DNA is TGTGCCAGCAGCTTACGTCAGAGACAAAACGAGCAGTACTTC. Translated: CASSLRQRQNEQYF.

This clone appeared a few times. CDR3 bases: TGTGCCAGTAGTCCTTCGCGGACAGCTCTCTATGGCTACACCTTC. As protein: CASSPSRTALYGYTF. V usage is TRBV19 and J usage is TRBJ1-2; D is perhaps TRBD1 (6 bases). Looked up from germline, CDR1 is LNHDA and CDR2 is SQIVND (reference sequence). Deletions cut 5 bases from V and 4 bases from J, with 17 bases between. This CDR3 has 15 amino acids.

The chain has TRBV9 and TRBJ2-1; 10 positions agree with TRBD2. The V gene's germline CDR1 is SGDLS and CDR2 YYNGEE. With V trimmed by 4 bases and J by 5 bases, 9 bases remained unmatched. The CDR3 is 16 residues long. DNA of the CDR3: TGTGCCAGCAGCACTTGGAGTAGCGGGGGGAACAATGAGCAGTTCTTC. Its protein is CASSTWSSGGNNEQFF.

This clone came up once. The germline gene is not matched at one end of the junction; a read error may be the cause. Other DNA sequences from this sample encode an identical CDR3 as well. The DNA for the CDR3 is TGCGCCAGTCGGGGGATATCGAATGAGCAGTTCTTC. It yields the protein CASRGISNEQFF. The rearrangement links TRBV28 to TRBJ2-1; D possibly corresponds to TRBD2 (6 bases). The CDR3 has 12 residues. Germline values: CDR1 MDHEN, CDR2 SYDVKM. The full variable domain, completed using reference TRBV28 and TRBJ2-1, is DVKVTQSSRYLVKRTGEKVFLECVQDMDHENMFWYRQDPGLGLRLIYFSYDVKMKEKGDIPEGYSVSREKKERFSLILESASTNQTSMYLCASRGISNEQFFGPGTRLTVL.

The chain carries TRBV7-3 and TRBJ2-2; TRBD1 might be the D (6 bases). The V gene lost 6 bases and the J gene lost 2 bases, with 16 bases spanning the gap. The germline gives CDR1 SGHTA, CDR2 FQGTGA. The CDR3 is made up of 16 amino acids. The chain's CDR3 is CASSPRAGDNTGELFF. The DNA of the CDR3 is TGTGCCAGCAGTCCCCGGGCAGGGGATAACACCGGGGAGCTGTTTTTT.

This clone was seen a handful of times. The V gene is TRBV3-1 (or the pseudogene TRBV3-2), the J gene TRBJ1-1, with D unresolved. CDR1 is LGHDT and CDR2 is YNNKEL in the germline V gene (reference sequence). Trimming shortened V by 2 bases and J by 2 bases, and 6 bases separated the two germline ends. The CDR3 covers 13 residues. This chain's CDR3 is CASSQKLNTEAFF. DNA for the CDR3: TGTGCCAGCAGCCAAAAACTCAACACTGAAGCTTTCTTT.

The chain has TRBV19 and TRBJ1-3; D gene uncertain. Trimming took off 3 bases at V and 0 bases at J, with 6 bases between the two ends. The CDR3 is 14 amino acids. CDR1 and CDR2 from the germline V gene are LNHDA and SQIVND (reference sequence). This CDR3 is CASSIGDSGNTIYF. CDR3 in DNA: TGTGCCAGTAGTATCGGGGACTCTGGAAACACCATATATTTT.

The chain recombines TRBV4-1 with TRBJ1-5, with TRBD1 matching 8 bases. Trimming at V came to 4 bases and at J to 5 bases, leaving 4 bases not matched to a gene. Germline CDR1 reads MGHRA; CDR2 reads YSYEKL. The CDR3 is 14 residues long. This CDR3 reads CASSPGQGYQPQHF. The CDR3 DNA reads as TGCGCCAGCAGCCCCGGACAGGGCTATCAGCCCCAGCATTTT.

The chain recombines TRBV7-9 with TRBJ2-1; 14 bases are a match to TRBD2. Germline V gene data show CDR1 as SEHNR and CDR2 as FQNEAQ (reference sequence). The V and J ends lost 5 bases and 16 bases, in that order; junction bases with no gene match: 10. The CDR3 extends over 14 amino acids. The CDR3 coding sequence is TGTGCCAGCAGCCCAGAGACTAGCGGGGGGGTAAGTTTCTTC. It codes for CASSPETSGGVSFF.

In its sample, this clone was seen once. The J gene is TRBJ1-4, the V gene TRBV19, with 8 bases identical to TRBD1. The trim removed 5 bases at V and 5 bases at J, leaving 10 bases unmatched. The CDR3 has 16 residues. Germline V gives CDR1 LNHDA, CDR2 SQIVND (reference sequence). CDR3 nucleotides: TGTGCCAGTAGTGAAATCGGACAGGGCCCGAATGAAAAACTGTTTTTT. It translates to CASSEIGQGPNEKLFF.

This clone was found a few times. The chain couples TRBV7-6 to TRBJ1-2, with TRBD1 as a possible D gene (6 bases). This CDR3 region has 13 residues. Per germline, CDR1 SGHVS and CDR2 FNYEAQ. Trimming shortened V by 5 bases and J by 5 bases, and 12 bases separated the two germline ends. CDR3 sequence reads: CASSPQGFYGYTF. CDR3 nucleotides: TGTGCCAGCAGCCCCCAGGGGTTTTATGGCTACACCTTC.